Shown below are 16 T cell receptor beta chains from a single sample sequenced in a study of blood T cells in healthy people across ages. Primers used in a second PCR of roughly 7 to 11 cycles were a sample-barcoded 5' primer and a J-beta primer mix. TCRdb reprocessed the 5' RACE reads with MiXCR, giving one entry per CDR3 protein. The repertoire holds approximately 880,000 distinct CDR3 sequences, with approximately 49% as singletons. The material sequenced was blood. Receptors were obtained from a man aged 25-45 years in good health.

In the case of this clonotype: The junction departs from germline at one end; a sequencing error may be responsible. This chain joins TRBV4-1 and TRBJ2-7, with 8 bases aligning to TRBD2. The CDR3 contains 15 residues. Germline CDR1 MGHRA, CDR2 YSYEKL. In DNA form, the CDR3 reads TGCGCCGGCAGCCAGACGGGAGGGGAAACCTACGAGCAGTACTTC. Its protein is CAGSQTGGETYEQYF.

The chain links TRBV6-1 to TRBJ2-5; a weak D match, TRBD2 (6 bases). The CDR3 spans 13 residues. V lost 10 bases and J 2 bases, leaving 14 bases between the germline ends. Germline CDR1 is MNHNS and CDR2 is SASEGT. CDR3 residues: CAIDPGRQETQYF. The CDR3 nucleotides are TGTGCCATAGACCCCGGGAGACAAGAGACCCAGTACTTC.

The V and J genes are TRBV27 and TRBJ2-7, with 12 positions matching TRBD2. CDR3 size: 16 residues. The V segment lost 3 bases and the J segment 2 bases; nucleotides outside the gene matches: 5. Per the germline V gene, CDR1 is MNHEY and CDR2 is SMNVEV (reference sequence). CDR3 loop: CASSLASGGAAYEQYF. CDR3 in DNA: TGTGCCAGCAGTTTGGCTAGCGGGGGGGCAGCCTACGAGCAGTACTTC.

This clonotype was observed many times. This chain's CDR3 is CASSQGQSGGYEQYF. CDR3 in DNA: TGTGCCAGCAGCCAAGGTCAGTCAGGAGGCTACGAGCAGTACTTC. The chain uses TRBV28 and TRBJ2-7; a possible D gene is TRBD2 (5 bases). Trimming removed 6 bases at V and 3 bases at J, with 18 bases between. This CDR3 region has 15 residues. Germline CDR1 is MDHEN and CDR2 is SYDVKM.

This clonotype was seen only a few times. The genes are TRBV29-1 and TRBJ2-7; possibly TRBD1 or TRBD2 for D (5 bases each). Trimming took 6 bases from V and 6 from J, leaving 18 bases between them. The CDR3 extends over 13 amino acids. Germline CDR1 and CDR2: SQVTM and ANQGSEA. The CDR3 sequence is CSVEDIPAGEQYF. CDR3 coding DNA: TGCAGCGTGGAGGACATCCCGGCCGGCGAGCAGTACTTC.

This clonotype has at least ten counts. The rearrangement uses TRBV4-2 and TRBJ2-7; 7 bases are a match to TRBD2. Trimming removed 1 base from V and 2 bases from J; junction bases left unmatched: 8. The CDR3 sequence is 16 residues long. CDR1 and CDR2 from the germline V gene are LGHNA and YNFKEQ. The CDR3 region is CASSQAYDGGTYEQYF. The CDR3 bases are TGTGCCAGCAGCCAAGCTTACGACGGGGGGACCTACGAGCAGTACTTC.

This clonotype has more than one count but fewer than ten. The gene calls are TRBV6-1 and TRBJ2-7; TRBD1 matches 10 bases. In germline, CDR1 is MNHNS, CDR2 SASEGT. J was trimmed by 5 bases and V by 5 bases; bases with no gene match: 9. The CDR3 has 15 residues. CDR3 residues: CASSSTGTGVHEQYF. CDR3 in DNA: TGTGCCAGCAGTTCAACCGGGACAGGGGTCCACGAGCAGTACTTC.

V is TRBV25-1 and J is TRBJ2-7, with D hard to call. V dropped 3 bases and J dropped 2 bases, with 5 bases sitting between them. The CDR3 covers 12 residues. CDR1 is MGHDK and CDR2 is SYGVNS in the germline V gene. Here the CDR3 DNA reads TGTGCCAGCAGTGATACGGCCTACGAGCAGTACTTC. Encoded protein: CASSDTAYEQYF.

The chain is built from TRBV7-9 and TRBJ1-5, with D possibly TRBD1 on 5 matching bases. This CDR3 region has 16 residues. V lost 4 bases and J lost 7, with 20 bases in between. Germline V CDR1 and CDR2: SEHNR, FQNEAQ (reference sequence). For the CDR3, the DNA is TGTGCCAGCAGCTCCTACAAAACAGGTGGAGAACAGCCCCAGCATTTT. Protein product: CASSSYKTGGEQPQHF.

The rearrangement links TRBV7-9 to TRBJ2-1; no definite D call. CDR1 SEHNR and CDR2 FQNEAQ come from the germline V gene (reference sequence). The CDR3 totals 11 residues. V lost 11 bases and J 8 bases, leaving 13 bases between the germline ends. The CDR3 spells CAGKYGDEQFF. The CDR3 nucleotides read TGTGCCGGCAAGTACGGCGATGAGCAGTTCTTC.

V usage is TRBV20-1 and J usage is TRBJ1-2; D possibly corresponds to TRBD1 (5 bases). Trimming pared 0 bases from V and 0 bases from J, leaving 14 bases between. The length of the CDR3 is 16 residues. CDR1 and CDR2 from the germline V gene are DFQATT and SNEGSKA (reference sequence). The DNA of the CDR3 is TGCAGTGCTAGAGATCCTAGGGGATACGCTAACTATGGCTACACCTTC. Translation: CSARDPRGYANYGYTF.

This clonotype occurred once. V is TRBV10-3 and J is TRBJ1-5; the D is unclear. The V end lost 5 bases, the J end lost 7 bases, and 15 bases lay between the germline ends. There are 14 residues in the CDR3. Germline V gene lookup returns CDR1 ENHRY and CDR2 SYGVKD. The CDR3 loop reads CAISYEGRQQPQHF. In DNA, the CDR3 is TGTGCCATCAGTTACGAAGGCCGCCAGCAGCCCCAGCATTTT.

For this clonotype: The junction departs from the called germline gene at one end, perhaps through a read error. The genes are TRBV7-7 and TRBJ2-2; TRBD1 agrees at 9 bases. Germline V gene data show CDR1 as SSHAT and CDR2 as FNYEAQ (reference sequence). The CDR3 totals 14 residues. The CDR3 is CASSRTGVSGELFF. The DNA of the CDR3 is TGTGCTAGCAGTAGGACAGGGGTTTCGGGGGAGCTGTTTTTT.

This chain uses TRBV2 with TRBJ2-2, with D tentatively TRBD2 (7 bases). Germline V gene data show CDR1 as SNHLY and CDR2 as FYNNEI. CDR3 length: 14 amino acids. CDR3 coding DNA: TGTGCAGCGGGGAGGGACACGAACACCGGGGAGCTGTTTTTT. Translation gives CAAGRDTNTGELFF.

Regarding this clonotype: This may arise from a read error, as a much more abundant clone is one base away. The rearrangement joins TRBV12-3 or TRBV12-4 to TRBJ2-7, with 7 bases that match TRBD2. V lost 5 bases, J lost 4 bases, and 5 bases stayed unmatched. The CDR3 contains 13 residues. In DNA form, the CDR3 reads TGTGCCAGCAGTGGGGAGGGGTCGTACGAGCAGTACTTC. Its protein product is CASSGEGSYEQYF.

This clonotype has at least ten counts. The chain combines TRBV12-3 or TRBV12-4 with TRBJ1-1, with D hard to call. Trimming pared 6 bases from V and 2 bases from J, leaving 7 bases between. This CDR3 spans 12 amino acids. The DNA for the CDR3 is TGTGCCAGCAGACGACAAAACACTGAAGCTTTCTTT. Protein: CASRRQNTEAFF.